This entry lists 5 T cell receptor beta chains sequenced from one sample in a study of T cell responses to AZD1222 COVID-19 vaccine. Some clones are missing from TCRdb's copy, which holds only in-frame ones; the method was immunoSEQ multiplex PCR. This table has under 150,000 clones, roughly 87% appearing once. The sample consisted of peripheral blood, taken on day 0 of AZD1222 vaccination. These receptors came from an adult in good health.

The CDR3 reads CASRPTGEGEWQFF. The CDR3 DNA is TGTGCCAGCAGGCCGACTGGGGAGGGGGAGTGGCAGTTCTTC. The V gene is TRBV2, the J gene TRBJ2-1; possibly TRBD2 for D (7 bases). Trimming shortened V by 6 bases and J by 12 bases, and 21 bases separated the two germline ends. The CDR3 runs 14 residues. The V gene's germline CDR1 is SNHLY and CDR2 FYNNEI.

CDR3: CASSFRDPGEQYF. The CDR3 DNA reads as TGTGCCAGCAGCTTTCGGGACCCAGGCGAGCAGTACTTC. The chain links TRBV11-3 to TRBJ2-7; D possibly matches TRBD1 or TRBD2 (5 bases each). Trimming took off 3 bases at V and 6 bases at J, with 12 bases between the two ends. The CDR3 spans 13 residues. Germline V gene sequence: CDR1 SGHNT, CDR2 YENEEA.

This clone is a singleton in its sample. The CDR3 nucleotides are TGCGCCAGCAGCTTGACAGTTAGCTCTGGGGCCAACGTCCTGACTTTC. This encodes CASSLTVSSGANVLTF. The genes are TRBV5-1 and TRBJ2-6; no firm D call. The germline V gene encodes CDR1 SGHRS and CDR2 YFSETQ. Trimming shortened V by 1 base and J by 0 bases, and 8 bases separated the two germline ends. CDR3 length equals 16 residues.

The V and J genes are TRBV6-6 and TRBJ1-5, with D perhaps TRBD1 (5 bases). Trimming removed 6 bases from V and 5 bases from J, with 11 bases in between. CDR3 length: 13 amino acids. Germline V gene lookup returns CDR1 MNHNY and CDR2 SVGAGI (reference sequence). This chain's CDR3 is CASSPGTHQPQHF. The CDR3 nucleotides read TGTGCCAGCAGCCCCGGGACCCATCAGCCCCAGCATTTT.

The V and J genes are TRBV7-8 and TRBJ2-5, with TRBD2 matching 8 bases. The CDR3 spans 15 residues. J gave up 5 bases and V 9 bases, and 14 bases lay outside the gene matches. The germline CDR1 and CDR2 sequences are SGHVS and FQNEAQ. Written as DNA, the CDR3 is TGTGCCAGTTTGGAGCCAGCGGGGGAGAGGGAGACCCAGTACTTC. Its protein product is CASLEPAGERETQYF.